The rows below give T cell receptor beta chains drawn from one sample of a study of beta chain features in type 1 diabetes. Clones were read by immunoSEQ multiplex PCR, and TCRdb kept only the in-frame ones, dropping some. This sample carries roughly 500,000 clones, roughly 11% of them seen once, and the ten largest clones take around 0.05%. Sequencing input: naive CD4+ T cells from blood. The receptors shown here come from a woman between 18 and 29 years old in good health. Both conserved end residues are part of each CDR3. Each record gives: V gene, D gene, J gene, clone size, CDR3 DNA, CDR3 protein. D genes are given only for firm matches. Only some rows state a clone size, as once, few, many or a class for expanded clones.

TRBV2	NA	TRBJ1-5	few	TGTGCCAGCAGTGCTACTAATCAGCCCCAGCATTTT	CASSATNQPQHF
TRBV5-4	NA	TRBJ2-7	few	TGTGCCAGCAGCCTCGGCTACTACGAGCAGTACTTC	CASSLGYYEQYF
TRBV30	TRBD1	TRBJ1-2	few	TGTGCCTGGAGACCCGACAGGGGAGGCTATGGCTACACCTTC	CAWRPDRGGYGYTF
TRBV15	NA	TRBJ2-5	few	TGTGCCACCAGCAGAGATCTGGCGGGAAAGACCCAGTACTTC	CATSRDLAGKTQYF
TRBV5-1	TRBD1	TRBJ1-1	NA	TGCGCCAGCAGTATTATAGGGGGCATGAACACTGAAGCTTTCTTT	CASSIIGGMNTEAFF
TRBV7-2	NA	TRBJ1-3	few	TGTGCCAGCAGCTTAGCTAGCGGGGGAAACACCATATATTTT	CASSLASGGNTIYF
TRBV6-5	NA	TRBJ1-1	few	TGTGCCAGCAGGAGAGGTGGGGAAGCTTTCTTT	CASRRGGEAFF
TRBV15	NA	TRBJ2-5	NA	TGTGCCACCAGCAGGGGTAGCGGGACAGCAGAAGAGACCCAGTACTTC	CATSRGSGTAEETQYF
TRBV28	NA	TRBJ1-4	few	TGTGCCAGCAGCCCATCCGATGCAACTAATGAAAAACTGTTTTTT	CASSPSDATNEKLFF
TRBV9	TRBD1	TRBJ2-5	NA	TGTGCCAGCAGCGCCAGAGACAGGGGAGAGACCCAGTACTTC	CASSARDRGETQYF
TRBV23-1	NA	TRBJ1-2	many	TGCGCCAGCAGTCAACCTTTTCTCGATGGCTACACCTTC	CASSQPFLDGYTF
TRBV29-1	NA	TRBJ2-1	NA	TGCAGCGTTAGAGACAGAAAGTACAATGAGCAGTTCTTC	CSVRDRKYNEQFF
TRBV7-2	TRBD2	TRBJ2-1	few	TGTGCCAGCAGCTTACAAGCGGGAGGGCCCGGGCGACAGTTCTTC	CASSLQAGGPGRQFF
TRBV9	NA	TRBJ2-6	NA	TGTGCCAGCAGCGTACAGGGCTCTGGGGCCAACGTCCTGACTTTC	CASSVQGSGANVLTF
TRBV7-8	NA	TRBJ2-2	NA	TGTGCCAGCAGCCGAGGTCCACTTGTAATCGGGGAGCTGTTTTTT	CASSRGPLVIGELFF
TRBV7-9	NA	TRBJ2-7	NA	TGTGCCAGCAGCTTAGGGGACTTGATCTCCTACGAGCAGTACTTC	CASSLGDLISYEQYF
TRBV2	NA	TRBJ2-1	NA	TGTGCCAGCATGGTGGCTTTACACAGCTCCTACAATGAGCAGTTCTTC	CASMVALHSSYNEQFF
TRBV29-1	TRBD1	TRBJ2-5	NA	TGCAGCGTTGGAAGGCAGGGGGCGACCGGGGGAGAGACCCAGTACTTC	CSVGRQGATGGETQYF
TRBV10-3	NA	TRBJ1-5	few	TGTGCCATCAGTGAGTCGCAAAATCAGCCCCAGCATTTT	CAISESQNQPQHF
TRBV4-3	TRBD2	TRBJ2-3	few	TGCGCCAGCAGCCAGACCGGACTAGCGGGGGCGATCAGCACAGATACGCAGTATTTT	CASSQTGLAGAISTDTQYF
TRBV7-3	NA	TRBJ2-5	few	TGTGCCAGCAGCCAGACAGGACAAGAGACCCAGTACTTC	CASSQTGQETQYF
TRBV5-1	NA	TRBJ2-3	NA	TGCGCCAGCAGCTTGTTGGATACGCAGTATTTT	CASSLLDTQYF
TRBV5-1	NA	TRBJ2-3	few	TGCGCCAGCAGCTTGCCCAGACTTTCTAGCACAGATACGCAGTATTTT	CASSLPRLSSTDTQYF
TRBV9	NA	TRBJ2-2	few	TGTGCCAGCAGCGTACACGCGGGGAACACCGGGGAGCTGTTTTTT	CASSVHAGNTGELFF
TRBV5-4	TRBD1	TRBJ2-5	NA	TGTGCCAGCAGCCTCGGGACAGGGGTAGAGACCCAGTACTTC	CASSLGTGVETQYF
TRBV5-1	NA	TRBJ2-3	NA	TGCGCCAGCTCGAGACAGAGTAGCACAGATACGCAGTATTTT	CASSRQSSTDTQYF
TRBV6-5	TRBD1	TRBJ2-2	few	TGTGCCAGCAGGGTCGACAGGGGCGGGGCCGGGGAGCTGTTTTTT	CASRVDRGGAGELFF
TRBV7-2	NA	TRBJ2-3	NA	TGTGCCAGCAGCCCTAAGATTGGGGCAGGGGATACGCAGTATTTT	CASSPKIGAGDTQYF
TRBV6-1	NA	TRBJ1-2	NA	TGTGCCAGCAGTGAAGCGCTTCTTGGAGGGGTTCCATCCAACTATGGCTACACCTTC	CASSEALLGGVPSNYGYTF
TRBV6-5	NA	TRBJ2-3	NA	TGTGCCAGCAGTTACTCCCGATCGGGCACAGATACGCAGTATTTT	CASSYSRSGTDTQYF
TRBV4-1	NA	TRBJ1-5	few	TGCGCCAGCAGCCCCCGGGACAGCAATCAGCCCCAGCATTTT	CASSPRDSNQPQHF
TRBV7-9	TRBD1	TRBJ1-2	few	TGTGCCAGCAGCTACGGACAGGACTATGGCTACACCTTC	CASSYGQDYGYTF
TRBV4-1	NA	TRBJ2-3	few	TGCGCCAGCAGCCATGACTCGACAACCCGCACAGATACGCAGTATTTT	CASSHDSTTRTDTQYF
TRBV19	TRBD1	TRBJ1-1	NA	TGTGCCAGTAGGCGACAGGGGATGGCTTTCTTT	CASRRQGMAFF
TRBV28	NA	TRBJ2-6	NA	TGTGCCAGCCACCCCGGAGTATCCGGGGCCAACGTCCTGACTTTC	CASHPGVSGANVLTF
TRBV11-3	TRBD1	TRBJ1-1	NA	TGTGCCAGCAGCTCACAGGGGATGAACACTGAAGCTTTCTTT	CASSSQGMNTEAFF
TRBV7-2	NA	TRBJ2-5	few	TGTGCCAGCAGCTTGAGGGGAGAGACCCAGTACTTC	CASSLRGETQYF
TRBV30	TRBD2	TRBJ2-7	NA	TGTGCCTGGAGTGGGGGCCTAGCGGGGCTCGCCTACGAGCAGTACTTC	CAWSGGLAGLAYEQYF
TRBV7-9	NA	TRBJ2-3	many	TGTGCCAGCACTCTCAGGGCTGTCAGCACAGATACGCAGTATTTT	CASTLRAVSTDTQYF
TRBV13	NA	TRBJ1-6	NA	TGTGCCAGCAGCTCCTGGATTCTCGATTCACCCCTCCACTTT	CASSSWILDSPLHF
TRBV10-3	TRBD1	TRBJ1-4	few	TGTGCCATCAGTGAACGACAGGGGACTAATGAAAAACTGTTTTTT	CAISERQGTNEKLFF
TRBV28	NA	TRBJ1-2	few	TGTGCCAGCCTTAGTCCAGGACGCTATGGCTACACCTTC	CASLSPGRYGYTF
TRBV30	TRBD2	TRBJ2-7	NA	TGTGCCTGGAGTTTCGGACTAGCGCGCGAGCAGTACTTC	CAWSFGLAREQYF
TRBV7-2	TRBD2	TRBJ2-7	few	TGTGCCAGCAGCTCCCTAGCGGGATCCACGGGAAACCAGTACTTC	CASSSLAGSTGNQYF
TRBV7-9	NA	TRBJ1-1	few	TGTGCCAGCAGTATCGGACAAAACACTGAAGCTTTCTTT	CASSIGQNTEAFF
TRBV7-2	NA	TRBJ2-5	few	TGTGCCAGCAGCTTAGATAGGGGTGTCGAGACCCAGTACTTC	CASSLDRGVETQYF
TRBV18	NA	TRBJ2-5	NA	TGTGCCAGCTCTCGAGACAGGTTAGAACAAGAGACCCAGTACTTC	CASSRDRLEQETQYF
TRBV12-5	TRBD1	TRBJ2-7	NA	TGTGCTAGTGGTTTCGGGACAGTTAGGAACGAGCAGTACTTC	CASGFGTVRNEQYF
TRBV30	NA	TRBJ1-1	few	TGTGCCTGGAGCCTGACAGCGAACACTGAAGCTTTCTTT	CAWSLTANTEAFF
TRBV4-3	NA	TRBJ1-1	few	TGCGCCAGCAGCACCATAAGGGGTCTGGACACTGAAGCTTTCTTT	CASSTIRGLDTEAFF
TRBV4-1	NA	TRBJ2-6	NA	TGCGCCAGCAGCCCCTTTTGGGCGGGCTCTGGGGCCAACGTCCTGACTTTC	CASSPFWAGSGANVLTF
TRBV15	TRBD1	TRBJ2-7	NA	TGTGCCACCAGCAGAGATGTCAGTGGACAGGGAGCCGGCGAGCAGTACTTC	CATSRDVSGQGAGEQYF
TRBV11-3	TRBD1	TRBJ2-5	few	TGTGCCAGCAGCATAGGGACAGGGGGTGAGACCCAGTACTTC	CASSIGTGGETQYF
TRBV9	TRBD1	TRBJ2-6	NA	TGTGCCAGCAGCGCACCGGACAGGACAGTTTCTGGGGCCAACGTCCTGACTTTC	CASSAPDRTVSGANVLTF
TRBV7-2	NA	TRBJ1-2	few	TGTGCCAGCCGGCGGAAGGGGAAATATGGCTACACCTTC	CASRRKGKYGYTF
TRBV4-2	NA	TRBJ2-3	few	TGTGCCAGCAGCCAGCTCACAGATACGCAGTATTTT	CASSQLTDTQYF
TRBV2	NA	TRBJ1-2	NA	TGTGCCAGCAGCGATGGACCCAAATCCCCCTATGGCTACACCTTC	CASSDGPKSPYGYTF
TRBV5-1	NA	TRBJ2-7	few	TGCGCCAGCAGCCCCCGTGTACCCGGGGTATACGAGCAGTACTTC	CASSPRVPGVYEQYF
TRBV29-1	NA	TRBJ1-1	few	TGCAGCGTTGAAGTTCCGGGGGCAGTCACTGAAGCTTTCTTT	CSVEVPGAVTEAFF
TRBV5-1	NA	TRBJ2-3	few	TGCGCCAGCAGCGTGGTACCTTCAGATACGCAGTATTTT	CASSVVPSDTQYF